These 28 T cell receptor beta chains came from one sample sequenced in a study of shared clonotypes between healthy human individuals. TCRdb keeps only in-frame clones here, not all; method: immunoSEQ multiplex PCR. The repertoire holds about 95,000 clones, with under 70% as singletons. Sequencing was carried out using memory CD8+ T cells sorted from blood. Sample subset: CD45RO+ cells pooled with CCR7-negative TemRA cells. Receptors originate from a man aged 25-45 years in good health.

This clone appeared a single time. The chain has TRBV4-3 and TRBJ2-3; tentatively, D is TRBD1 (5 bases). CDR3 length: 16 amino acids. The V gene lost 0 bases and the J gene lost 1 base, with 11 bases spanning the gap. Germline-derived CDR1 and CDR2 are LGHNA and YSLEER. Written as DNA, the CDR3 is TGCGCCAGCAGCCAAGATCGCCAGGGCGGCACAGATACGCAGTATTTT. Residues: CASSQDRQGGTDTQYF.

This chain connects TRBV15 to TRBJ1-5; TRBD1 is a possible D gene (5 bases). Germline CDR1 is LNHNV and CDR2 is YYDKDF (reference sequence). The CDR3 has 15 residues. V dropped 6 bases and J dropped 6 bases, with 18 bases sitting between them. The CDR3 DNA sequence: TGTGCCACCAGTAGGGACCTCTTTGTTGGTCAGCCCCAGCATTTT. Its translation: CATSRDLFVGQPQHF.

At least ten counts were recorded for this clone. The chain recombines TRBV9 with TRBJ2-7; maybe TRBD1 (6 bases). There are 14 residues in the CDR3. Looked up from germline, CDR1 is SGDLS and CDR2 is YYNGEE. Trimming took 1 base from V and 0 from J, leaving 8 bases between them. CDR3: CASSVRGNSYEQYF. As DNA, the CDR3 is TGTGCCAGCAGCGTAAGGGGGAACTCCTACGAGCAGTACTTC.

V gene TRBV6-1 combines with J gene TRBJ2-3, with 10 bases aligning to TRBD2. Germline-derived CDR1 and CDR2 are MNHNS and SASEGT. With 6 bases clipped from V and 2 bases from J, the junction kept 5 bases outside the gene matches. The CDR3 loop spans 15 amino acids. The CDR3 coding sequence is TGTGCCAGCAGCGAACTAGCGGGAAACACAGATACGCAGTATTTT. Amino acids: CASSELAGNTDTQYF.

The chain combines TRBV28 with TRBJ2-1, with D perhaps matching TRBD2 (6 bases). There are 15 residues in the CDR3. Germline V gene data show CDR1 as MDHEN and CDR2 as SYDVKM. V lost 0 bases and J 8 bases, leaving 14 bases between the germline ends. CDR3 sequence: CASSLWGLQRHEQFF. In DNA form, the CDR3 reads TGTGCCAGCAGTTTATGGGGACTCCAAAGGCATGAGCAGTTCTTC. Complete variable domain (other parts from reference TRBV28 and TRBJ2-1): DVKVTQSSRYLVKRTGEKVFLECVQDMDHENMFWYRQDPGLGLRLIYFSYDVKMKEKGDIPEGYSVSREKKERFSLILESASTNQTSMYLCASSLWGLQRHEQFFGPGTRLTVL.

The J gene is TRBJ1-4, the V gene TRBV5-1; maybe TRBD1 (5 bases). The germline V and J ends were trimmed by 0 bases and 8 bases, with 20 bases remaining between them. Germline CDR1 and CDR2: SGHRS and YFSETQ. This CDR3 has 17 residues. The CDR3 DNA reads as TGCGCCAGCAGCTTGGCGGGCCAGGGACCTTTCTGGGAAAAACTGTTTTTT. Translating gives CASSLAGQGPFWEKLFF.

The chain joins TRBV25-1 to TRBJ1-1; 8 nucleotides align to TRBD1. Germline lookup yields CDR1 MGHDK and CDR2 SYGVNS. With V trimmed by 0 bases and J by 5 bases, 8 bases remained unmatched. CDR3 length equals 16 residues. The CDR3 loop reads CASSEYRTGPYTEAFF. The CDR3, as DNA: TGTGCCAGCAGTGAATACCGGACAGGGCCTTATACTGAAGCTTTCTTT.

This clone was counted a single time. This chain links TRBV6-4 with TRBJ2-7; D remains ambiguous. Germline V gene data show CDR1 as MRHNA and CDR2 as SNTAGT. The V gene lost 0 bases and the J gene lost 2 bases, with 14 bases spanning the gap. There are 16 residues in the CDR3. The CDR3 protein is CASSDSSIGRAYEQYF. Written as DNA, the CDR3 is TGTGCCAGCAGTGACTCGAGCATCGGCAGAGCCTACGAGCAGTACTTC.

The V gene is TRBV25-1, the J gene TRBJ1-5; 7 nucleotides align to TRBD1. CDR1 and CDR2 (germline): MGHDK, SYGVNS. V was pared by 2 bases and J by 2 bases, with 3 bases of the junction left unmatched. This CDR3 region has 15 residues. The CDR3 sequence: CASSEDGTGNQPQHF. CDR3 coding DNA: TGTGCCAGCAGTGAAGACGGGACAGGCAATCAGCCCCAGCATTTT.

The chain has TRBV29-1 and TRBJ2-5; D perhaps matches TRBD1 (9 bases). CDR1 is SQVTM and CDR2 is ANQGSEA in the germline V gene. Between the trimmed V and J ends, which lost 3 bases and 2 bases, there was a span of 28 bases. The CDR3 spans 19 residues. CDR3 coding DNA: TGCAGCGTTGAGAAGGGACAGGGCGTTACTAGCGGATCTCAAGAGACCCAGTACTTC. It is translated as CSVEKGQGVTSGSQETQYF.

The chain links TRBV10-3 to TRBJ2-7; D is unresolved. V was pared by 4 bases and J by 3 bases, with 7 bases between. The length of the CDR3 is 12 residues. Germline CDR1 reads ENHRY; CDR2 reads SYGVKD. CDR3 coding DNA: TGTGCCATCAGTGTGGGTGGCTACGAGCAGTACTTC. Protein product: CAISVGGYEQYF.

In this sample, this clone turned up many times. The chain couples TRBV6-5 to TRBJ2-3, with 12 bases aligning to TRBD2. The CDR3 totals 14 residues. The germline gives CDR1 MNHEY, CDR2 SVGAGI. Germline trimming cut 8 bases from V and 3 bases from J; bases unmatched to any gene: 3. This CDR3 is CASLAGGPTDTQYF. CDR3 nucleotides: TGTGCCAGCCTAGCGGGAGGGCCTACAGATACGCAGTATTTT.

The chain recombines TRBV6-4 with TRBJ2-1, with 9 bases aligning to TRBD2. With V trimmed by 5 bases and J by 5 bases, 10 bases remained unmatched. Germline V gene data show CDR1 as MRHNA and CDR2 as SNTAGT. The CDR3 loop spans 16 amino acids. The CDR3 DNA is TGTGCCAGCAGTACCGGTAGCGGGAGAGGTCACAATGAGCAGTTCTTC. Amino acid sequence: CASSTGSGRGHNEQFF.

The CDR3 spells CASRTGVLSNQPQHF. The CDR3 DNA reads TGTGCCTCCCGGACAGGGGTCTTAAGCAATCAGCCCCAGCATTTT. The chain carries TRBV10-3 and TRBJ1-5; 9 bases are a match to TRBD1. The germline CDR1 and CDR2 sequences are ENHRY and SYGVKD. The CDR3 runs to 15 residues. With V trimmed by 11 bases and J by 1 base, 9 bases remained unmatched.

As for this clone: A much larger clone sits a single nucleotide away, making a read error possible. The identical CDR3 is also encoded by other nucleotide sequences in the sample. The chain has TRBV11-2 and TRBJ1-1, with D uncertain. The V gene lost 2 bases and the J gene lost 0 bases, with 1 base spanning the gap. Per the germline V gene, CDR1 is SGHAT and CDR2 is FQNNGV. The CDR3 is made up of 12 amino acids. Here the CDR3 DNA reads TGTGCCAGCAGCTTAATGAACACTGAAGCTTTCTTT. Translating gives CASSLMNTEAFF.

This clone was observed many times. The genes are TRBV15 and TRBJ2-1; D is perhaps TRBD2 (5 bases). CDR1 is LNHNV and CDR2 is YYDKDF in the germline V gene (reference sequence). The CDR3 is 15 residues long. V gave up 1 base and J gave up 4 bases, with 11 bases separating them. CDR3 nucleotide sequence: TGTGCCACCAGCAGAGCGGGATCGGCGTACAATGAGCAGTTCTTC. Protein: CATSRAGSAYNEQFF.

The count of this clone is one. V usage is TRBV27 and J usage is TRBJ2-7; D gene ambiguous. Between the trimmed V and J ends, which lost 5 bases and 0 bases, there was a span of 8 bases. This CDR3 comprises 13 residues. Per the germline V gene, CDR1 is MNHEY and CDR2 is SMNVEV (reference sequence). The CDR3 loop is CASSLSFSYEQYF. CDR3 nucleotide sequence: TGTGCCAGCAGTCTCAGCTTCTCCTACGAGCAGTACTTC.

This chain connects TRBV2 to TRBJ2-7, with D possibly being TRBD1 (7 bases). The V end lost 3 bases, the J end lost 5 bases, and 14 bases lay between the germline ends. Germline CDR1 SNHLY, CDR2 FYNNEI. This CDR3 region has 14 residues. CDR3 region: CASSDQGGADEQYF. The CDR3 coding sequence is TGTGCCAGCAGTGATCAGGGGGGCGCCGACGAGCAGTACTTC.

The gene calls are TRBV7-3 and TRBJ2-2; 10 bases are a match to TRBD1. This CDR3 region has 14 residues. After removal of 4 bases from V and 5 bases from J, the junction contained 1 base not matched to a gene. The V gene's germline CDR1 is SGHTA and CDR2 FQGTGA. The CDR3 reads CASSSGQGTGELFF. In DNA form, the CDR3 reads TGTGCCAGCAGCTCGGGACAGGGGACCGGGGAGCTGTTTTTT.

Points on this clone: This sample also contains other DNA sequences that code for the same CDR3. This rearrangement joins TRBV15 to TRBJ2-7; D is unclear. The CDR3 contains 13 residues. Germline loops: CDR1 LNHNV, CDR2 YYDKDF (reference sequence). V was clipped by 3 bases and J by 1 base, with 7 bases between them. The CDR3 bases are TGTGCCACCAGCAGGGACCAGTCCTACGAGCAGTACTTC. Its protein is CATSRDQSYEQYF.

The CDR3 loop is CASSGRQGEAGSEQYF. The CDR3 nucleotides read TGTGCCAGCAGTGGCCGACAGGGAGAGGCGGGGTCCGAGCAGTACTTC. The chain recombines TRBV25-1 with TRBJ2-7; D is perhaps TRBD1 (7 bases). Germline V gene lookup returns CDR1 MGHDK and CDR2 SYGVNS. The CDR3 loop spans 16 amino acids. The V and J ends lost 4 bases and 6 bases respectively, with 22 bases between them.

The chain joins TRBV5-6 to TRBJ2-7, with 8 bases fitting TRBD1. In germline, CDR1 is SGHDT, CDR2 YYEEEE. The CDR3 contains 16 residues. Trimming at V came to 0 bases and at J to 2 bases, leaving 7 bases not matched to a gene. In DNA form, the CDR3 reads TGTGCCAGCAGCTTGGGAGGGGGGACAGGTGCCTACGAGCAGTACTTC. This translates into CASSLGGGTGAYEQYF.

The V gene is TRBV6-4, the J gene TRBJ2-1; unclear D gene. Germline V gene sequence: CDR1 MRHNA, CDR2 SNTAGT. The CDR3 totals 14 residues. V was shortened by 2 bases and J by 6 bases, with 11 bases between the two germline ends. CDR3 sequence reads: CASSDGGVINEQFF. As DNA, the CDR3 is TGTGCCAGCAGTGACGGTGGCGTTATCAATGAGCAGTTCTTC.

The chain recombines TRBV21-1 with TRBJ1-2. TRBV21-1 is flagged as a pseudogene. The CDR3 has 12 residues. The CDR3 reads CASSKQSCGYTF. In DNA form, the CDR3 reads TGTGCCAGCAGCAAACAAAGTTGTGGCTACACCTTC.

The chain joins TRBV11-1 to TRBJ1-4; D perhaps matches TRBD1 (5 bases). V dropped 6 bases and J dropped 0 bases, with 11 bases sitting between them. CDR3 length: 15 amino acids. Looked up from germline, CDR1 is SGHAT and CDR2 is FQDESV (reference sequence). The CDR3 DNA follows: TGTGCCAGCAGGCAGGGACCAGCAACTAATGAAAAACTGTTTTTT. Its translation: CASRQGPATNEKLFF.

The V and J genes are TRBV7-3 and TRBJ2-7; 7 bases align to TRBD2. The CDR3 spans 15 residues. The V segment lost 2 bases and the J segment 5 bases; nucleotides outside the gene matches: 9. Germline loops: CDR1 SGHTA, CDR2 FQGTGA. CDR3 sequence: CASSLGGGSSDEQYF. The CDR3 DNA is TGTGCCAGCAGCTTAGGTGGCGGGAGTAGCGACGAGCAGTACTTC.

This clone has just a few counts. This rearrangement joins TRBV7-9 to TRBJ2-1; the D is unclear. The CDR3 length is 15 residues. Germline CDR1 is SEHNR and CDR2 is FQNEAQ (reference sequence). V dropped 6 bases and J dropped 2 bases, with 14 bases sitting between them. The CDR3 sequence is CASSTPLQTYNEQFF. The CDR3 DNA reads as TGTGCCAGCAGTACCCCCCTGCAGACCTACAATGAGCAGTTCTTC. Based on the CDR3 plus reference TRBV7-9 and TRBJ2-1, the full variable domain is DTGVSQNPRHKITKRGQNVTFRCDPISEHNRLYWYRQTLGQGPEFLTYFQNEAQLEKSRLLSDRFSAERPKGSFSTLEIQRTEQGDSAMYLCASSTPLQTYNEQFFGPGTRLTVL.

This clone has a handful of counts. V gene TRBV6-4 combines with J gene TRBJ2-1; D may be TRBD2 (6 bases). Germline V gene lookup returns CDR1 MRHNA and CDR2 SNTAGT. V lost 6 bases to trimming and J lost 3 bases, with 9 bases between them. The CDR3 consists of 13 residues. The CDR3 is CASRGRSYNEQFF. The DNA for the CDR3 is TGTGCCAGCAGGGGGAGGAGCTACAATGAGCAGTTCTTC.